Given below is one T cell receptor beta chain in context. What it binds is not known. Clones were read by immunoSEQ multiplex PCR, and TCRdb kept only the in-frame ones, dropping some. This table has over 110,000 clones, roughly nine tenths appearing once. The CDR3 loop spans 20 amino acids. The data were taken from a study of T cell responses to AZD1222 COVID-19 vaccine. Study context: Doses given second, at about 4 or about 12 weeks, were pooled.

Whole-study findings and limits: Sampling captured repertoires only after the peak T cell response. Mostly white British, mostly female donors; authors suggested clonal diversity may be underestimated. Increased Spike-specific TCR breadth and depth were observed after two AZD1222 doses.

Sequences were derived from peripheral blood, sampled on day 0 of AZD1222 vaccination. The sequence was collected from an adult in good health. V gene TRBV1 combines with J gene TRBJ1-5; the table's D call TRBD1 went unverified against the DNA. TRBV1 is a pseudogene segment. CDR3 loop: CTSSQHTGFRGFHSNQPQHF. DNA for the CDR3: TGCACCAGCAGCCAACATACCGGGTTCAGGGGTTTTCATAGCAATCAGCCCCAGCATTTT.